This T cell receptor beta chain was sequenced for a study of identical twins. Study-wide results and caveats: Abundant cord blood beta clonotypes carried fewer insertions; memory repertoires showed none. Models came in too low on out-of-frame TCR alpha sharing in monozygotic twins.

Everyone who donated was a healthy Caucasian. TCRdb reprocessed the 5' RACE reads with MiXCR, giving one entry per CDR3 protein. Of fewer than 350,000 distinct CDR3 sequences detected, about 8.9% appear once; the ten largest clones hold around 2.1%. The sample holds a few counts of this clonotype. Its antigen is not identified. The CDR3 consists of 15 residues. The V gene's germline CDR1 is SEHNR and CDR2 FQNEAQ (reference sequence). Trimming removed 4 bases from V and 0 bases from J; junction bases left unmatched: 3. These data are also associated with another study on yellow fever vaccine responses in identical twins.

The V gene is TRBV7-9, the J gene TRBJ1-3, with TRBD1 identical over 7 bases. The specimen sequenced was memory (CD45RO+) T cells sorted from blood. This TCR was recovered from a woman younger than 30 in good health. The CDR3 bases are TGTGCCAGCAGCTCCTACAGGGGCTCTGGAAACACCATATATTTT. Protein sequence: CASSSYRGSGNTIYF.